This is a list of T cell receptor beta chains from one sample in a study of T-cell reconstitution after alpha-beta-depleted transplantation in children. TCRdb reanalysed the PCR reads using MiXCR and keeps one entry per CDR3 protein. The top ten clones hold roughly 0.84% of a sample with around 700,000 distinct CDR3 sequences, roughly 13% of them seen once. Sample: PBMCs, taken before TCRalphabeta/CD19-depleted stem cell transplant. Source of these receptors: a girl aged 2 to 10 with congenital amegakaryocytic thrombocytopenia, due to receive a stem cell transplant. Each CDR3 is given with its conserved first and last residue. Fields, in order: D gene, V gene, J gene, clone size, CDR3 DNA, CDR3 protein. The D gene is left open where the match is weak. Size tells how often a clone was seen (once, few, many) or the class of an expanded clone, and some rows leave it out.

-,TRBV7-6,TRBJ2-2,-,TGTGCCAGCAGCCAGACCGTAAAAGGGGTGGTGGCGACCGGGGAGCTGTTTTTT,CASSQTVKGVVATGELFF
TRBD1,TRBV29-1,TRBJ1-1,many,TGCAGCGTTCACGGGACAGGGGGCTGGTACACTGAAGCTTTCTTT,CSVHGTGGWYTEAFF
-,TRBV6-5,TRBJ2-3,many,TGTGCCAGCAGTTATTTTAGTGTTAGAGATACGCAGTATTTT,CASSYFSVRDTQYF
TRBD2,TRBV5-5,TRBJ2-1,-,TGTGCCAGCAGCGGGGGACTAGAGTATAATGAGCAGTTCTTC,CASSGGLEYNEQFF
TRBD2,TRBV5-1,TRBJ2-3,many,TGCGCCAGCAGCTTGGGAGCGGGAGGCAGAGATACGCAGTATTTT,CASSLGAGGRDTQYF
TRBD1,TRBV12-3/TRBV12-4,TRBJ2-1,many,TGTGCCAGTATGGGGACAGCGGTATTGGAGCAGTTCTTC,CASMGTAVLEQFF
-,TRBV11-2,TRBJ2-1,few,TGTGCCAGCAGCGCGGGGATCGTAAACAATGAGCAGTTCTTC,CASSAGIVNNEQFF
TRBD2,TRBV20-1,TRBJ2-1,many,TGCAGTGCTAGACAGATAGCGGGCTCCTACAATGAGCAGTTCTTC,CSARQIAGSYNEQFF
TRBD2,TRBV4-1,TRBJ2-3,few,TGCGCCAGCAGCCAAGGGGCTAGCGGGGACAATACGCAGTATTTT,CASSQGASGDNTQYF
-,TRBV28,TRBJ1-2,few,TGTGCCAGCAAGAACCGACCCAACTATGGCTACACCTTC,CASKNRPNYGYTF
-,TRBV20-1,TRBJ2-1,few,TGCAGTGCCTTAGCCCCCTCAGGGAGCTCCTACAATGAGCAGTTCTTC,CSALAPSGSSYNEQFF
TRBD2,TRBV5-1,TRBJ2-1,-,TGCGCCAGCAGCCATAAACTACTAGCGGGAGGGCTCAATGAGCAGTTCTTC,CASSHKLLAGGLNEQFF
TRBD2,TRBV20-1,TRBJ2-5,-,TGCAGTGCTAGTGGCTCGATAGGGACTAGCGGGAACCAAGAGACCCAGTACTTC,CSASGSIGTSGNQETQYF
-,TRBV7-7,TRBJ2-2,many,TGTGCCAGCAGCTTAAGCAGGGGACCTAATACCGGGGAGCTGTTTTTT,CASSLSRGPNTGELFF
-,TRBV6-5,TRBJ2-1,few,TGTGCCAGCAGTTACCGGATTCCTCCGACCCGCTCCTACAATGAGCAGTTCTTC,CASSYRIPPTRSYNEQFF
-,TRBV6-6,TRBJ2-4,many,TGTGCCAGCAGTCCCTCGCCCCCTCCCATTCAGTACTTC,CASSPSPPPIQYF
TRBD2,TRBV7-2,TRBJ2-7,few,TGTGCCAGCAGCCCCACTAGCGGGCAATACGAGCAGTACTTC,CASSPTSGQYEQYF
-,TRBV11-2,TRBJ2-7,many,TGTGCCAGCAGCTTGCTCGACTCCTACGAGCAGTACTTC,CASSLLDSYEQYF
TRBD1,TRBV5-1,TRBJ1-1,many,TGTGCCAGCTCACCGGGACAGGGAGGCACTGAAGCTTTCTTT,CASSPGQGGTEAFF
TRBD1,TRBV20-1,TRBJ2-7,few,TGCAGTGCTAGAGATTTAGGACAGGGTCCCTACGAGCAGTACTTC,CSARDLGQGPYEQYF
-,TRBV5-1,TRBJ1-2,-,TGCGCCAGCAGCTTGATTTCTGGGAACTATGGCTACCCCTTC,CASSLISGNYGYPF
-,TRBV12-3/TRBV12-4,TRBJ2-7,many,TGTGCCAGCAGCCCACTCCCGAGCTCCTACGAGCAGTACTTC,CASSPLPSSYEQYF
TRBD1,TRBV20-1,TRBJ2-5,few,TGCAGTGCTCCACCACTCAGGGGGCAAGAGACCCAGTACTTC,CSAPPLRGQETQYF
-,TRBV30,TRBJ2-1,-,TGTGCCTGGAGTGTCGGGGGCCTAAACAATGAGCAGTTCTTC,CAWSVGGLNNEQFF
-,TRBV9,TRBJ1-5,-,TGTGCCAGCAGCGTAGATCTGGAAAGGGGGGATCAGCCCCAGCATTTT,CASSVDLERGDQPQHF
-,TRBV7-8,TRBJ1-5,few,TGTGCCAGCAGCCCCCAATACGCGCAGGGCGGGCAGCCCCAGCATTTT,CASSPQYAQGGQPQHF
TRBD1,TRBV5-1,TRBJ1-1,many,TGCGCCAGCAGCTTATTCTTTAACGGACAGGGTGAAACTGAAGCTTTCTTT,CASSLFFNGQGETEAFF
TRBD1,TRBV3-1,TRBJ2-2,many,TGTGCCAGCAGCCAACAGGGGGCGGACACCGGGGAGCTGTTTTTT,CASSQQGADTGELFF
-,TRBV29-1,TRBJ1-2,many,TGCAGCGTCGACGTGACCGAGCCCAACTATGGCTACACCTTC,CSVDVTEPNYGYTF
-,TRBV27,TRBJ2-7,few,TGTGCCAGCAGTTACAGTGGGATCGGCTCCTACGAGCAGTACTTC,CASSYSGIGSYEQYF
TRBD1,TRBV2,TRBJ1-2,few,TGTGCCAGCAGGGAGGGACAGATTAACTATGGCTACACCTTC,CASREGQINYGYTF
TRBD1,TRBV6-1,TRBJ2-7,few,TGTGCCAGCCGTCAAGTCGACAGGGTGACCTACGAGCAGTACTTC,CASRQVDRVTYEQYF
TRBD1,TRBV28,TRBJ1-6,once,TGTGCCAGCATGACAGGGATGGGTTCACCCCTCCACTTT,CASMTGMGSPLHF